The rows below give T cell receptor beta chains drawn from one sample of a study of blood T cell repertoires in COVID-19. Libraries were prepared by immunoSEQ multiplex PCR; TCRdb keeps only in-frame clonotypes and omits some of them. This table holds a few hundred thousand clones, 80% to 85% found once. What was sequenced was PBMCs or T cells enriched from blood (not recorded which). Source of these receptors: a man aged 45-60 years who had recovered from COVID-19. Both conserved end residues are part of each CDR3. A D gene is named only where the DNA matches it firmly. Not every row has a clone size; where given, it reads once, few, many or a size class.

d_gene	j_gene	v_gene	abundance	CDR3aa	CDR3nt
TRBD2	TRBJ2-7	TRBV4-3	many	CASSQGTSGRWYEQYF	TGCGCCAGCAGCCAAGGGACTAGCGGGAGGTGGTACGAGCAGTACTTC
TRBD1	TRBJ2-7	TRBV7-3	.	CAGLLGEGAHYEQYF	TGTGCCGGACTCCTGGGTGAGGGGGCGCACTACGAGCAGTACTTC
TRBD1	TRBJ2-6	TRBV24-1	.	CATSDGTEGYSGANVLTF	TGTGCCACCAGTGATGGGACAGAGGGCTACTCTGGGGCCAACGTCCTGACTTTC
.	TRBJ1-1	TRBV5-1	.	CASSLGVGGEAFF	TGCGCCAGCAGCCTCGGGGTGGGTGGTGAAGCTTTCTTT
.	TRBJ2-5	TRBV28	.	CASSLWRRQETQYF	TGTGCCAGCAGTTTATGGAGGAGACAAGAGACCCAGTACTTC
.	TRBJ1-5	TRBV28	.	CASSFSRSSNQPQHF	TGTGCCAGCAGTTTTTCGAGGAGTAGCAATCAGCCCCAGCATTTT
.	TRBJ1-4	TRBV19	.	CASTDTGNEKLFF	TGTGCCAGTACGGATACGGGTAATGAAAAACTGTTTTTT
.	TRBJ1-3	TRBV6-5	.	CASSYERGANTIYF	TGTGCCAGCAGTTACGAACGGGGGGCAAACACCATATATTTT
.	TRBJ2-7	TRBV6-5	.	CASIWFSGEQYF	TGTGCCAGCATTTGGTTTTCGGGAGAGCAGTACTTC
.	TRBJ2-5	TRBV28	.	CASSPGGPETQYF	TGTGCCAGCAGCCCGGGGGGCCCGGAGACCCAGTACTTC
.	TRBJ1-1	TRBV19	.	CASSIKIINMNTEAFF	TGTGCCAGTAGTATTAAGATTATAAACATGAACACTGAAGCTTTCTTT
TRBD2	TRBJ2-3	TRBV13	.	CASSWRSGRGPDTQYF	TGTGCCAGCAGCTGGCGTAGCGGGAGGGGGCCAGATACGCAGTATTTT
.	TRBJ1-1	TRBV5-1	.	CASSSSPGPANTEAFF	TGCGCCAGCAGCTCGTCGCCAGGGCCTGCGAACACTGAAGCTTTCTTT
TRBD1	TRBJ1-2	TRBV29-1	.	CSVESRGQGIGYTF	TGCAGCGTTGAAAGTAGGGGACAGGGGATCGGCTACACCTTC
TRBD1	TRBJ2-1	TRBV28	.	CASQTTGTGAYNEQFF	TGTGCCAGTCAAACGACCGGGACAGGGGCCTACAATGAGCAGTTCTTC
.	TRBJ1-4	TRBV6-1	once	CASSELGRANQVLFF	TGTGCCAGCAGTGAGCTTGGCAGGGCAAATCAGGTACTGTTTTTT
.	TRBJ1-2	TRBV6-5	.	CASTHRRGNYGYTF	TGTGCCAGCACCCATCGGAGGGGAAACTATGGCTACACCTTC
TRBD2	TRBJ2-1	TRBV6-2/TRBV6-3	.	CASSLKREGLSYNEQFF	TGTGCCAGCAGTTTAAAGCGGGAGGGCCTTTCGTACAATGAGCAGTTCTTC
.	TRBJ2-7	TRBV28	.	CASSLHRSSYEQYF	TGTGCCAGCAGTTTGCACAGGAGCTCCTACGAGCAGTACTTC
TRBD1	TRBJ2-2	TRBV24-1	.	CATSDLGTGGDTGELFF	TGTGCCACCAGTGATTTGGGGACAGGGGGCGACACCGGGGAGCTGTTTTTT
TRBD1	TRBJ1-1	TRBV10-1	.	CASSVEDRAWTAFF	TGCGCCAGCAGTGTGGAGGACAGGGCCTGGACAGCTTTCTTT
.	TRBJ2-2	TRBV18	.	CASSLVNEGVNTGELFF	TGTGCCAGCTCACTAGTGAACGAGGGGGTGAACACCGGGGAGCTGTTTTTT
.	TRBJ1-1	TRBV3-1/TRBV3-2	.	CASSPPTVNTEAFF	TGTGCCAGCAGCCCTCCAACGGTGAACACTGAAGCTTTCTTT
TRBD2	TRBJ2-2	TRBV6-2/TRBV6-3	.	CASSYPGLAGVRTGELFF	TGTGCCAGCAGTTACCCAGGACTAGCGGGAGTACGGACCGGGGAGCTGTTTTTT
TRBD2	TRBJ2-2	TRBV4-2	few	CASSPSFGTSGRDNTGELFF	TGTGCCAGCAGCCCCTCCTTTGGGACTAGCGGGAGAGATAACACCGGGGAGCTGTTTTTT
TRBD1	TRBJ1-4	TRBV6-6	.	CASRDRRATNEKLFF	TGTGCCAGCAGGGACAGGAGAGCAACTAATGAAAAACTGTTTTTT
.	TRBJ1-4	TRBV6-1	.	CASSEAGLPGFLLGEKLFF	TGTGCCAGCAGTGAAGCAGGTCTACCGGGGTTTTTATTGGGTGAAAAACTGTTTTTT
.	TRBJ1-2	TRBV3-1/TRBV3-2	.	CASSLRVGGGYGYTF	TGTGCCAGCAGCCTACGGGTGGGGGGAGGCTATGGCTACACCTTC
.	TRBJ2-7	TRBV27	.	CASSLSGRFYEQYF	TGTGCCAGCAGTTTATCCGGCAGGTTCTACGAGCAGTACTTC
TRBD1	TRBJ1-2	TRBV15	.	CATSRDGQAYGYTF	TGTGCCACCAGCAGAGATGGACAGGCTTATGGCTACACCTTC
TRBD1	TRBJ1-5	TRBV7-2	.	CASSLTLGQGAPQHF	TGTGCCAGCAGCTTAACACTGGGACAGGGTGCGCCCCAGCATTTT
TRBD1	TRBJ1-2	TRBV6-4	.	CASSTRQGANYGYTF	TGTGCCAGCAGCACGAGACAGGGGGCTAACTATGGCTACACCTTC
TRBD2	TRBJ2-1	TRBV11-2	.	CASSLEAGGPNEQFF	TGTGCCAGCAGCTTAGAAGCGGGAGGGCCGAATGAGCAGTTCTTC
.	TRBJ2-3	TRBV11-2	.	CASSLVRGSTDTQYF	TGTGCCAGCAGCTTAGTCAGGGGAAGCACAGATACGCAGTATTTT
TRBD1	TRBJ2-3	TRBV18	once	CASSPPGQGISTDTQYF	TGTGCCAGCTCACCACCGGGACAGGGGATAAGCACAGATACGCAGTATTTT
.	TRBJ1-6	TRBV6-5	.	CASSYRGTNSPLHF	TGTGCCAGCAGTTACAGGGGGACCAATTCACCCCTCCACTTT
TRBD2	TRBJ2-3	TRBV7-3	.	CASSLSPSSGELTDTQYF	TGTGCCAGCAGCTTATCGCCGTCTAGCGGGGAACTCACAGATACGCAGTATTTT
.	TRBJ2-3	TRBV24-1	.	CATSGGQASRGTDTQYF	TGTGCCACCAGTGGGGGTCAGGCTAGCCGGGGGACAGATACGCAGTATTTT
.	TRBJ1-2	TRBV7-8	.	CASSPGTGGYSYGYTF	TGTGCCAGCAGCCCGGGAACGGGGGGATACAGCTATGGCTACACCTTC
.	TRBJ1-6	TRBV11-2	.	CASSLWAGNSPLHF	TGTGCCAGCAGCTTATGGGCCGGTAATTCACCCCTCCACTTT
TRBD1	TRBJ2-1	TRBV12-3/TRBV12-4	.	CASSSVRGGEQFF	TGTGCCAGCAGTTCGGTCCGAGGGGGCGAGCAGTTCTTC
.	TRBJ2-3	TRBV12-5	.	CASGLGGLQGGTQYF	TGTGCTAGTGGCCTGGGGGGCCTTCAGGGGGGTACGCAGTATTTT
.	TRBJ1-2	TRBV19	.	CASTNPGIYYGYTF	TGTGCCAGTACCAATCCGGGGATTTACTATGGCTACACCTTC
TRBD1	TRBJ1-5	TRBV19	.	CASSMRTGGLQPQHF	TGTGCCAGTAGTATGAGGACAGGGGGCCTTCAGCCCCAGCATTTT
TRBD2	TRBJ2-1	TRBV4-2	.	CALLSGRSYPEQFF	TGTGCTTTGCTTAGCGGGAGATCTTACCCTGAGCAGTTCTTC
TRBD2	TRBJ2-3	TRBV6-5	.	CASSYSLAGGPDTQYF	TGTGCCAGCAGTTACTCGCTAGCGGGGGGGCCGGATACGCAGTATTTT
TRBD1	TRBJ2-3	TRBV5-1	.	CASSTGTGGTDTQYF	TGCGCCAGCAGCACCGGGACAGGGGGCACAGATACGCAGTATTTT
.	TRBJ1-1	TRBV7-2	few	CASSPQMGAGGAFF	TGTGCCAGCAGCCCCCAAATGGGGGCGGGCGGGGCTTTCTTT
TRBD1	TRBJ1-1	TRBV5-1	.	CASSLAGQAEAFF	TGCGCCAGCAGCTTGGCCGGACAGGCTGAAGCTTTCTTT
TRBD2	TRBJ2-2	TRBV7-6	.	CASSFSSGPGSTGELFF	TGTGCCAGCAGCTTCTCTAGCGGCCCTGGGAGCACCGGGGAGCTGTTTTTT
TRBD1	TRBJ1-2	TRBV6-5	once	CASSTVTQGAYGYTF	TGTGCCAGCAGTACGGTAACACAGGGGGCCTATGGCTACACCTTC
.	TRBJ2-7	TRBV4-1	.	CASSQDFQLNEQYF	TGCGCCAGCAGCCAAGATTTCCAGTTGAACGAGCAGTACTTC
TRBD2	TRBJ2-2	TRBV29-1	.	CSVKVGGPGTGELFF	TGCAGCGTTAAGGTGGGAGGGCCGGGCACCGGGGAGCTGTTTTTT